This T cell receptor beta chain was captured in a study of sequential checkpoint blockade in melanoma. About the study: First-line arms were nivolumab then ipilimumab, or the reverse, randomized 1:1. Maintenance nivolumab came after either treatment sequence.

This CDR3 has 17 amino acids. V shed 1 base and J shed 0 bases, with 16 bases lying between them. Germline lookup yields CDR1 LNHNV and CDR2 YYDKDF (reference sequence). As to treatment: randomized to nivolumab then ipilimumab (arm A) or the reverse (arm B). DNA-damaging chemotherapy had not been given to any patient beforehand. From thawed PBMCs, live CD3+CD8+ cells negative for CD19 and CD56 were sorted. The repertoire was sequenced with immunoSEQ multiplex PCR; TCRdb's copy has only in-frame clones and lacks some. This sample has some 5,700 clones, with about half found just once. This TCR was recovered from a human patient with melanoma. Some clones in this sample may be carry-over from other donors' samples. The sequencing here drew on CD8+ T cells sorted from blood (inferred from file names), taken from a patient given nivolumab and ipilimumab in sequence. The genes are TRBV15 and TRBJ2-7; possibly TRBD2 for D (6 bases). Here the CDR3 reads CATSRVYEGLSSYEQYF. In nucleotides, the CDR3 is TGTGCCACCAGCAGAGTATACGAGGGACTTAGCTCCTACGAGCAGTACTTC. Using reference TRBV15 and TRBJ2-7 for the parts outside the CDR3, the full variable domain is DAMVIQNPRYQVTQFGKPVTLSCSQTLNHNVMYWYQQKSSQAPKLLFHYYDKDFNNEADTPDNFQSRRPNTSFCFLDIRSPGLGDTAMYLCATSRVYEGLSSYEQYFGPGTRLTVT.